Included here is one T cell receptor beta chain sequence, with context. This specimen belongs to a study of blood T cell repertoires in COVID-19. Background on the study: Spain, Italy and the United States supplied samples that represented acute and convalescent COVID-19.

TCRdb's table, derived via immunoSEQ multiplex PCR, lists solely in-frame clones and lacks some. The sample yields 200,000 to 300,000 clones, under 90% seen once. Between the trimmed V and J ends, which lost 5 bases and 5 bases, there was a span of 13 bases. The CDR3 has 12 amino acids. Germline CDR1 is SQVTM and CDR2 is ANQGSEA. Sample: peripheral blood. V gene TRBV29-1 combines with J gene TRBJ2-7; tentatively, D is TRBD1 (5 bases). The receptor was derived from a human donor in a cohort sampled during active COVID-19. The CDR3 sequence is CSVRQGAHEQYF. CDR3 bases: TGCAGCGTTCGGCAGGGCGCCCACGAGCAGTACTTC.